The rows below give T cell receptor beta chains drawn from one sample of a study of Ad26.COV2.S vaccination and SARS-CoV-2 variants. Assay: immunoSEQ multiplex PCR; the TCRdb copy retains only in-frame clones and omits some. The sample includes roughly 700,000 clones, 89% seen only once; the top ten take approximately 1.5%. This specimen consisted of peripheral blood, obtained in a trial of Ad26.COV2.S vaccine versus placebo. These receptors were obtained from a person between 18 and 60 years old who received the Ad26.COV2.S COVID-19 vaccine or a placebo. Both conserved end residues are part of each CDR3. The D gene is left open where the match is weak. A row's size may be missing; if present it is once, few, many or a size class.

>-|TRBV6-6|TRBJ2-4|-
CASSSLGGNIQYF
TGTGCCAGCAGTTCGCTGGGGGGAAACATTCAGTACTTC
>-|TRBV18|TRBJ2-3|-
CASSHRTITDTQYF
TGTGCCAGCTCACACCGGACTATCACAGATACGCAGTATTTT
>-|TRBV11-3|TRBJ2-7|TRBD2
CASSPRTSGRDEQYF
TGTGCCAGCAGCCCAAGGACTAGCGGGAGGGACGAGCAGTACTTC
>-|TRBV19|TRBJ1-2|-
CASSMTQYPATYGYTF
TGTGCCAGTAGTATGACCCAGTACCCAGCCACCTATGGCTACACCTTC
>once|TRBV2|TRBJ1-5|-
CASSGTEGGQPQHF
TGTGCCAGCAGCGGAACAGAGGGGGGTCAGCCCCAGCATTTT
>few|TRBV18|TRBJ2-7|TRBD1
CASSPQGQGPYEQYF
TGTGCCAGCTCACCACAGGGACAGGGGCCTTACGAGCAGTACTTC
>-|TRBV7-2|TRBJ2-2|TRBD2
CASSLAASGRRTGELFF
TGTGCCAGCAGCTTAGCGGCTAGCGGGAGGCGCACCGGGGAGCTGTTTTTT
>-|TRBV15|TRBJ1-5|-
CATSRDSTVLLGSNQPQHF
TGTGCCACCAGCAGAGATTCGACAGTCCTACTAGGCAGCAATCAGCCCCAGCATTTT
>-|TRBV9|TRBJ1-6|TRBD1
CASSFGQGGSPLHF
TGTGCCAGCAGCTTCGGACAGGGAGGTTCACCCCTCCACTTT
>-|TRBV24-1|TRBJ2-5|-
CATSDGHQETQYF
TGTGCCACCAGTGACGGACACCAAGAGACCCAGTACTTC
>once|TRBV24-1|TRBJ2-5|-
CATSDPRGAQETQYF
TGTGCCACCAGTGATCCGCGAGGAGCCCAAGAGACCCAGTACTTC
>few|TRBV3-1/TRBV3-2|TRBJ2-7|-
CASSQAPDSSYEQYF
TGTGCCAGCAGCCAAGCCCCCGACAGTTCCTACGAGCAGTACTTC
>-|TRBV11-2|TRBJ2-3|TRBD2
CASSFGTSTDTQYF
TGTGCCAGCAGCTTCGGGACTAGTACAGATACGCAGTATTTT
>-|TRBV5-1|TRBJ2-2|TRBD2
CASSSPTSGNTGELFF
TGCGCCAGCAGCTCTCCGACTAGCGGGAACACCGGGGAGCTGTTTTTT
>-|TRBV7-9|TRBJ1-4|TRBD1
CASIRGDRDEKLFF
TGTGCCAGCATCCGAGGGGACAGGGATGAAAAACTGTTTTTT
>-|TRBV7-2|TRBJ2-4|TRBD2
CASSPSGGVAKNIQYF
TGTGCCAGCAGCCCCAGCGGGGGGGTAGCCAAAAACATTCAGTACTTC
>-|TRBV7-2|TRBJ1-1|TRBD1
CASSFDRGNTEAFF
TGTGCCAGCAGCTTCGACAGGGGGAACACTGAAGCTTTCTTT
>-|TRBV6-6|TRBJ2-5|TRBD2
CASSPYRGLAGEKRETQYF
TGTGCCAGCAGTCCCTACAGGGGACTAGCGGGAGAAAAGCGAGAGACCCAGTACTTC
>-|TRBV3-1/TRBV3-2|TRBJ2-7|-
CASSQGNPRGDEQYF
TGTGCCAGCAGCCAGGGCAACCCCCGTGGGGACGAGCAGTACTTC
>-|TRBV25-1|TRBJ2-7|-
CASINRVTPYEQYF
TGTGCCAGCATTAACAGGGTTACGCCCTACGAGCAGTACTTC
>-|TRBV2|TRBJ1-3|TRBD1
CASSQQGAGNTIYF
TGTGCCAGCAGCCAACAGGGGGCTGGAAACACCATATATTTT
>-|TRBV27|TRBJ1-5|-
CASSGYNQPQHF
TGTGCCAGCAGTGGATACAATCAGCCCCAGCATTTT
>-|TRBV7-2|TRBJ2-1|TRBD2
CASSGLAGGRNEQFF
TGTGCCAGCAGCGGGTTAGCGGGAGGGCGGAATGAGCAGTTCTTC
>-|TRBV12-3/TRBV12-4|TRBJ1-2|TRBD1
CASRLQGSGYTF
TGTGCCAGCAGGTTACAGGGGTCTGGCTACACCTTC
>-|TRBV12-3/TRBV12-4|TRBJ2-7|-
CASSFDTPYEQYF
TGTGCCAGCAGTTTCGACACTCCCTACGAGCAGTACTTC
>once|TRBV2|TRBJ1-6|TRBD1
CASSERGNRGVTLHF
TGTGCCAGCAGTGAAAGGGGGAACAGGGGGGTCACCCTCCACTTT
>-|TRBV5-1|TRBJ2-7|-
CASSLGGDSPYEQYF
TGCGCCAGCAGCTTGGGGGGGGACTCCCCCTACGAGCAGTACTTC
>-|TRBV27|TRBJ2-7|-
CASSSRGHYEQYF
TGTGCCAGCAGTTCCCGAGGCCATTACGAGCAGTACTTC
>-|TRBV15|TRBJ1-2|-
CATSRVLGGVYGYTF
TGTGCCACCAGCAGAGTTCTCGGGGGCGTCTATGGCTACACCTTC
>once|TRBV19|TRBJ1-5|-
CASRAGNQPQHF
TGTGCCAGTAGGGCGGGAAATCAGCCCCAGCATTTT
>few|TRBV3-1/TRBV3-2|TRBJ2-3|-
CASSQDLGVSTDTQYF
TGTGCCAGCAGCCAAGATCTTGGCGTCAGCACAGATACGCAGTATTTT
>-|TRBV19|TRBJ1-1|-
CASSMLAAGTNTEAFF
TGTGCCAGTAGTATGTTAGCTGCAGGAACGAACACTGAAGCTTTCTTT
>once|TRBV30|TRBJ2-1|TRBD1
CAWSRTGRSYNEQFF
TGTGCCTGGTCCCGGACAGGGCGCTCCTACAATGAGCAGTTCTTC
>-|TRBV19|TRBJ2-1|TRBD2
CASSNPSGNPSNEQFF
TGTGCCAGTAGTAACCCTAGCGGGAACCCCTCCAATGAGCAGTTCTTC
>-|TRBV5-1|TRBJ2-7|-
CASSLLGKGEQYF
TGCGCCAGCAGCTTGTTAGGGAAGGGCGAGCAGTACTTC
>few|TRBV5-5|TRBJ2-2|-
CASSLASQLNTGELFF
TGTGCCAGCAGCTTGGCCAGTCAGTTGAACACCGGGGAGCTGTTTTTT
>-|TRBV7-2|TRBJ2-3|-
CASSFQFTDTQYF
TGTGCCAGCAGCTTCCAGTTTACAGATACGCAGTATTTT
>-|TRBV6-6|TRBJ1-3|-
CASRIPHTAGNTIYF
TGTGCCAGCAGGATACCGCACACGGCTGGAAACACCATATATTTT
>-|TRBV30|TRBJ2-1|-
CAWSQTLSSYNEQFF
TGTGCCTGGAGCCAGACCCTTTCCTCCTACAATGAGCAGTTCTTC
>-|TRBV3-1/TRBV3-2|TRBJ1-3|-
CASSQDSPGSGNTIYF
TGTGCCAGCAGCCAAGATTCACCAGGGTCTGGAAACACCATATATTTT
>-|TRBV14|TRBJ1-2|-
CASSQPGTLNGYTF
TGTGCCAGCAGCCAACCCGGGACATTAAATGGCTACACCTTC
>-|TRBV6-2/TRBV6-3|TRBJ1-5|-
CASSYPLGQPQHF
TGTGCCAGCAGTTACCCCCTGGGGCAGCCCCAGCATTTT
>-|TRBV10-2|TRBJ2-7|TRBD2
CASRTSGSPEQYF
TGCGCCAGCAGGACTAGCGGGAGTCCCGAGCAGTACTTC
>-|TRBV7-9|TRBJ1-3|-
CASSSQIGNTIYF
TGTGCCAGCAGCTCCCAGATCGGAAACACCATATATTTT
>-|TRBV4-3|TRBJ2-5|TRBD2
CASSQDAEEGLAGDVQETQYF
TGCGCCAGCAGCCAAGATGCGGAGGAGGGACTAGCGGGGGATGTACAAGAGACCCAGTACTTC
>-|TRBV7-8|TRBJ1-5|-
CASSLRGDSNQPQHF
TGTGCCAGCAGCTTACGAGGGGATAGCAATCAGCCCCAGCATTTT
>-|TRBV6-6|TRBJ2-2|TRBD1
CASSKGTGRNTGELFF
TGTGCCAGCAGTAAAGGGACAGGGAGGAACACCGGGGAGCTGTTTTTT
>-|TRBV9|TRBJ1-3|-
CASSTDVASSGNTIYF
TGTGCCAGCAGCACTGACGTCGCGAGCTCTGGAAACACCATATATTTT
>-|TRBV5-6|TRBJ1-1|-
CASSPGTRPNTEAFF
TGTGCCAGCAGCCCTGGGACACGGCCAAACACTGAAGCTTTCTTT
>-|TRBV23-1|TRBJ1-1|TRBD1
CASSQSTDRGRGGTEAFF
TGCGCCAGCAGTCAATCAACAGACAGGGGGCGCGGGGGCACTGAAGCTTTCTTT
>-|TRBV7-3|TRBJ2-3|TRBD2
CASSTPSGGASDTQYF
TGTGCCAGCAGCACCCCTAGCGGGGGGGCGTCGGATACGCAGTATTTT
>-|TRBV11-2|TRBJ2-7|-
CASSLGWDYEQYF
TGTGCCAGCAGCTTAGGATGGGATTACGAGCAGTACTTC
>-|TRBV21-1|TRBJ2-3|-
CASSRQGADTQYF
TGTGCCAGCAGTAGGCAGGGAGCAGATACGCAGTATTTT
>-|TRBV27|TRBJ2-7|-
CASSLLDRTYEQYF
TGTGCCAGCAGTTTATTGGACAGAACCTACGAGCAGTACTTC
>once|TRBV6-5|TRBJ2-1|-
CASSYSRNRNEQFF
TGTGCCAGCAGTTACTCGCGTAACAGGAATGAGCAGTTCTTC
>-|TRBV19|TRBJ1-4|-
CASSLQGGRPFEKLFF
TGTGCCAGTAGTCTACAAGGCGGGCGTCCGTTTGAAAAACTGTTTTTT
>-|TRBV9|TRBJ1-3|-
CASSVVGSGNTIYF
TGTGCCAGCAGCGTAGTGGGCTCTGGAAACACCATATATTTT